This TCR beta chain was sequenced for a study of T cell repertoires in cytomegalovirus infection. Across the study: CMV infection and matching HLA type were both indicated by public TCR beta signatures.

Via MiXCR, TCRdb re-called the reads, giving one row per CDR3 protein. The sample records about 140,000 distinct CDR3 sequences, approximately 5.9% being singletons. Trimming took off 3 bases at V and 7 bases at J, with 6 bases between the two ends. The germline V gene encodes CDR1 MNHEY and CDR2 SMNVEV (reference sequence). The CDR3 runs to 12 residues. This clonotype was seen at least ten times. Antigen unknown. The study, taken as a whole, reports: The ex vivo response was dominated by HLA-C-restricted CMV-specific TCR beta clonotypes.

The chain is built from TRBV27 and TRBJ2-2; D is uncertain. The TCR comes from a human donor in good health (CMV status not recorded). Some clones in this sample may be carry-over from other donors' samples. The specimen was PBMCs. CDR3 nucleotides: TGTGCCAGCAGTTTCGGCGGCGGGGAGCTGTTTTTT. Protein sequence: CASSFGGGELFF.